This T cell receptor beta chain came from a study of shared clonotypes between healthy human individuals. Only in-frame clones appear in the TCRdb table, and some are missing; sequencing was by immunoSEQ multiplex PCR. The sample carries fewer than 600,000 clones, roughly four fifths recorded once. All donors qualified as healthy HIV-negative adults and had experienced no recent acute infections or vaccinations. The receptor's source is a woman in her 40s in good health. Some clones in this sample may be carry-over from other donors' samples. The sample comprised PBMCs.

CDR3 in DNA: TGTGCCACCAGCAGAGATAGGGCAGGACAGCCCCAGCATTTT. Amino acid sequence: CATSRDRAGQPQHF. V is TRBV15 and J is TRBJ1-5, with D unresolved. This CDR3 has 14 residues. Germline V lookup: CDR1 LNHNV, CDR2 YYDKDF (reference sequence). Between the trimmed V and J ends, which lost 0 bases and 7 bases, there was a span of 10 bases.